This T cell receptor (beta chain) was identified in a study of post-analysis software for immune sequencing data. Findings of the study overall: Patients carried roughly five TRBV segments more frequently than controls did, and TRBV5-6, TRBV5-1 and TRBV20-1 were among them.

Unique molecular identifiers were carried by the TCR beta cDNA libraries. Each CDR3 protein is one row after TCRdb ran MiXCR on the PCR reads. The table lists hundreds of thousands of distinct CDR3 sequences, 59% of them singletons. About this clonotype: What it recognizes is unknown.

Trimming at V came to 5 bases and at J to 4 bases, leaving 8 bases not matched to a gene. The CDR3 length is 14 residues. Germline values: CDR1 SGHAT, CDR2 FQNNGV. The chain joins TRBV11-2 to TRBJ2-7; 7 bases map to TRBD2. The sample taken for sequencing was blood. The source is a girl aged 2-10 years with multiple sclerosis. As DNA, the CDR3 is TGTGCCAGCAGCACCGGGAGGTCCGTTTACGAGCAGTACTTC. It encodes CASSTGRSVYEQYF.